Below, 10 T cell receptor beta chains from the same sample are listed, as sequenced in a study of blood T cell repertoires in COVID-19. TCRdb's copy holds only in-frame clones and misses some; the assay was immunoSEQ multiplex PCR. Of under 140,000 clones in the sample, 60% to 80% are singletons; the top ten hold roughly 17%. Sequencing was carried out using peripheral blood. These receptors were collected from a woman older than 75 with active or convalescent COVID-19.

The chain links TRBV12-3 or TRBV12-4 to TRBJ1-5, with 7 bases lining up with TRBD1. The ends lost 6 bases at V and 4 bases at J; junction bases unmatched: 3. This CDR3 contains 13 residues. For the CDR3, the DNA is TGTGCCAGCAGGACGACAGGGAATCAGCCCCAGCATTTT. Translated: CASRTTGNQPQHF.

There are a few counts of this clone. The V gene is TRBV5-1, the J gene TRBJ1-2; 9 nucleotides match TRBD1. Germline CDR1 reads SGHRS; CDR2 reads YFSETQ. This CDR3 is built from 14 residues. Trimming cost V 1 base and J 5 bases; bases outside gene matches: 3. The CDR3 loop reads CASSLLTGGYGYTF. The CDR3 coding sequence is TGCGCCAGCAGCTTGCTGACAGGGGGGTATGGCTACACCTTC. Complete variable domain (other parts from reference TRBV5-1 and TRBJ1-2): KAGVTQTPRYLIKTRGQQVTLSCSPISGHRSVSWYQQTPGQGLQFLFEYFSETQRNKGNFPGRFSGRQFSNSRSEMNVSTLELGDSALYLCASSLLTGGYGYTFGSGTRLTVV.

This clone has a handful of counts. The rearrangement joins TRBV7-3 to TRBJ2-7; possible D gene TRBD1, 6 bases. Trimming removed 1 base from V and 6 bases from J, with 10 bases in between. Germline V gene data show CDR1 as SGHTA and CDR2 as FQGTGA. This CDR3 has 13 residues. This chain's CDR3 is CASSLRSDSEQYF. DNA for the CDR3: TGTGCCAGCAGCTTAAGGTCGGACAGCGAGCAGTACTTC.

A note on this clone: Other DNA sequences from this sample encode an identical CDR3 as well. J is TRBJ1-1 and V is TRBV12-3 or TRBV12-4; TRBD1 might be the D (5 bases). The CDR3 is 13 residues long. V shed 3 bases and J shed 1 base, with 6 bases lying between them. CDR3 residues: CASSLQGNTEAFF. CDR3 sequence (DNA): TGTGCCAGCAGTTTGCAGGGGAACACTGAAGCTTTCTTT.

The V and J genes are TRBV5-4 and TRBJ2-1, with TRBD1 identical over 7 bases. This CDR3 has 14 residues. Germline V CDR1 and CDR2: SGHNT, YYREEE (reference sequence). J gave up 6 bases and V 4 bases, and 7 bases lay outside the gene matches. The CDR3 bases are TGTGCCAGCAGCCCTAGGGACAGCACCAATGAGCAGTTCTTC. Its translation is CASSPRDSTNEQFF.

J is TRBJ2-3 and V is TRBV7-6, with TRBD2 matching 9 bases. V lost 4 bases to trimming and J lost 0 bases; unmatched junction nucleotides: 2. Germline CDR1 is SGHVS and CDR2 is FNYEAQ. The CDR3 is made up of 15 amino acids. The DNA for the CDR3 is TGTGCCAGCAGCTATACTAGCGGGAGCACAGATACGCAGTATTTT. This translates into CASSYTSGSTDTQYF.

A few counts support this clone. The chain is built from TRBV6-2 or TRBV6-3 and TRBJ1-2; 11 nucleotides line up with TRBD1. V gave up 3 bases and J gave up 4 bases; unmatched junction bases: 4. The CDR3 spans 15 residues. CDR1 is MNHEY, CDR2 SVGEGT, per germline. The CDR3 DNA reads TGTGCCAGCAGTTATGAGGACAGGGGGCTCTATGGCTACACCTTC. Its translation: CASSYEDRGLYGYTF.

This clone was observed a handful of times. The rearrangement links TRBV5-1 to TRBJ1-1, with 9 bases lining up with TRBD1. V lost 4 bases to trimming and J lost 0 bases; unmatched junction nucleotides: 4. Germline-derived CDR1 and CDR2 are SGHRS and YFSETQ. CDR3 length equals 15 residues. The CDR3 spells CASSEWTGVNTEAFF. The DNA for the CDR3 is TGCGCCAGCAGCGAATGGACAGGGGTGAACACTGAAGCTTTCTTT.

The CDR3 sequence: CASSPVMLNTEAFF. CDR3 DNA sequence: TGTGCCAGCAGTCCGGTGATGCTCAACACTGAAGCTTTCTTT. The chain is built from TRBV6-5 and TRBJ1-1; D remains ambiguous. Germline loops: CDR1 MNHEY, CDR2 SVGAGI. V was clipped by 5 bases and J by 2 bases, with 12 bases between them. The CDR3 loop spans 14 amino acids.

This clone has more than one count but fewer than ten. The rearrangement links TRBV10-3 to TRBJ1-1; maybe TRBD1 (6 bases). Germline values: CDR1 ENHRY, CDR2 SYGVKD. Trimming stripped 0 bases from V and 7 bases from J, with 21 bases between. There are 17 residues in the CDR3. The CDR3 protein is CAISESGGALPADEAFF. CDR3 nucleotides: TGTGCCATCAGTGAGTCGGGGGGGGCGCTTCCTGCCGATGAAGCTTTCTTT.